This entry is about one T cell receptor beta chain. The antigen remains unidentified. UMIs and a universal primer site were added when TCR cDNA was made by 5'RACE template switching. TCRdb processed the 5' RACE reads anew with MiXCR; each CDR3 protein has one entry. Seen here are around 610,000 distinct CDR3 sequences, around an eighth observed once, and the top ten hold more than 12%. The source of the sample is a study of T cells after yellow fever vaccination. For the study at large: Fractions of limited cellularity were prepared by means of SMART-Seq v4 Ultra Low Input.

The germline CDR1 and CDR2 sequences are KGHSH and LQKENI. The V end lost 2 bases, the J end lost 3 bases, and 6 bases lay between the germline ends. The CDR3 covers 13 residues. Findings and limits, study-wide: Researchers cautioned that FACS-sorted repertoires could harbor abundant clonotypes contaminating from the bulk population. Overall, a small share of clonotypes was seen in both CD4 and CD8 compartments.

The source is a man under 40 who received the YFV17D yellow fever vaccine. This sample comprised PBMCs, obtained on the day of the yellow fever booster vaccination. This chain links TRBV18 with TRBJ2-3; D unclear. CDR3 protein: CASSPTATDTQYF. CDR3 coding DNA: TGTGCCAGCTCACCAACAGCGACAGATACGCAGTATTTT. Variable domain in full (rest from reference TRBV18 and TRBJ2-3): NAGVMQNPRHLVRRRGQEARLRCSPMKGHSHVYWYRQLPEEGLKFMVYLQKENIIDESGMPKERFSAEFPKEGPSILRIQQVVRGDSAAYFCASSPTATDTQYFGPGTRLTVL.